This T cell receptor (beta chain) comes out of a study of human T cells and chemical hapten exposure. For the study at large: Skin on the upper inner arm, about 2 cm by about 2 cm in size, was sensitized with 2% DPC. Patch testing was performed with 0.01% DPC on the upper back, with reading at 6 days.

In its sample, this clonotype was seen many times. Its specificity is not known. Time point here: pre-sensitization, week 0. Treatment: therapeutic diphenylcyclopropenone sensitization with weekly scalp DPC. It was unfractionated whole blood from which total RNA was extracted. Study-wide results and limits: Relative to control repertoires, expanded TCRs gave rise to significantly more large CDR3 similarity clusters.

CDR3 size: 14 residues. V was shortened by 1 base and J by 5 bases, with 6 bases between the two germline ends. One entry per CDR3 protein, called by TCRdb with MiXCR from the RACE reads. The sample consists of about 35,000 distinct CDR3 sequences, 9% to 15% of them appearing once. This TCR came from a woman in her 40s with alopecia areata. Some clones in this sample may be carry-over from other donors' samples. Sequenced here: whole blood, sampled in connection with sensitization to the hapten diphenylcyclopropenone (DPC). This chain joins TRBV12-3 or TRBV12-4 and TRBJ1-6; no firm D call. The CDR3 bases are TGTGCCAGCAGTTTAGGGGCCGATAATTCACCCCTCCACTTT. It translates to CASSLGADNSPLHF.